This section outlines one T cell receptor beta chain sequence together with its context. Its specificity is unknown. The source of the sample is a study of cytomegalovirus exposure and HLA in healthy donors. Study outcomes and limitations: Researchers reportedly found TCR beta sequences accurately predicted most subjects' HLA-A and HLA-B alleles.

The V end lost 0 bases, the J end lost 2 bases, and 13 bases lay between the germline ends. Germline CDR1 SGHDN, CDR2 FVKESK. The CDR3 totals 16 residues. This PCR relied on a set of 60 Vbeta primers and 13 Jbeta primers. Libraries were prepared by immunoSEQ multiplex PCR; TCRdb keeps only in-frame clonotypes and omits some of them. Seen here are roughly 150,000 clones, about three quarters observed once, and the top ten hold less than 11%. The receptor's source is a man aged 25-45 years in good health and CMV-seropositive. Source material: PBMCs. The chain couples TRBV14 to TRBJ1-1; D is undetermined. This chain's CDR3 is CASSQDPPGLNTEAFF. Written as DNA, the CDR3 is TGTGCCAGCAGCCAAGATCCCCCCGGACTAAACACTGAAGCTTTCTTT.